A single sample is the source of the 16 T cell receptor beta chains below, sequenced in a study of T cell responses to AZD1222 COVID-19 vaccine (dated by TCRdb to the early 2020s). This specimen's time point label, interpreted: about 28 days (+/-7) after the second vaccine dose. Receptors were amplified or captured by the immunoSEQ multiplex PCR assay. The clones in this table, taken by TCRdb from immuneACCESS, are in-frame only. Not every clone is retained; where verified, under half of the shortfall comes from an unresolved V gene, and the cause of the rest is unknown. A total of 100,000 to 150,000 clones appear in this sample, roughly 92% of them only once. Clones ranked in the top ten supply approximately 1.2% of the sample. Here the sequenced sample was peripheral blood, taken 28 days after the second AZD1222 dose. These receptors all stem from an adult who received the AZD1222 COVID-19 vaccine.

The chain links TRBV11-3 to TRBJ2-3; D possibly corresponds to TRBD1 (6 bases). Germline V gene data show CDR1 as SGHNT and CDR2 as YENEEA. The CDR3 runs to 16 residues. Trimming took 4 bases from V and 2 from J, leaving 16 bases between them. CDR3 nucleotides: TGTGCCAGCAGCTCCTCCGGGACAAAACTCACAGATACGCAGTATTTT. Its protein product is CASSSSGTKLTDTQYF.

V and J are TRBV7-2 and TRBJ1-2, with 12 positions matching TRBD1. The CDR3 length is 16 residues. Per the germline V gene, CDR1 is SGHTA and CDR2 is FQGNSA. J lost 5 bases, V lost 5 bases, and 9 bases had no gene match. The CDR3 spells CASSVRGQGARYGYTF. CDR3 coding DNA: TGTGCCAGCAGCGTAAGGGGACAGGGGGCGCGTTATGGCTACACCTTC.

V and J are TRBV7-2 and TRBJ2-5, with TRBD1 matching 7 bases. Germline lookup yields CDR1 SGHTA and CDR2 FQGNSA. V was clipped by 4 bases and J by 4 bases; unmatched bases: 0. This CDR3 has 12 residues. The CDR3 nucleotides read TGTGCCAGCAGCTACAGGGGAGAGACCCAGTACTTC. Protein product: CASSYRGETQYF.

The rearrangement links TRBV5-1 to TRBJ1-1; 7 bases map to TRBD1. Germline values: CDR1 SGHRS, CDR2 YFSETQ. J was trimmed by 1 base and V by 2 bases; bases with no gene match: 2. CDR3 length equals 14 residues. The CDR3 sequence: CASSFGTANTEAFF. The CDR3 DNA reads as TGCGCCAGCAGCTTTGGGACAGCGAACACTGAAGCTTTCTTT.

The chain couples TRBV5-4 to TRBJ1-1; D is ambiguous. Trimming shortened V by 1 base and J by 0 bases, and 10 bases separated the two germline ends. Germline V CDR1 and CDR2: SGHNT, YYREEE (reference sequence). The CDR3 contains 15 residues. CDR3 sequence (DNA): TGTGCCAGCAGCTTGTTGGGGTCAATGAACACTGAAGCTTTCTTT. It yields the protein CASSLLGSMNTEAFF.

V is TRBV15 and J is TRBJ1-5; 12 bases line up with TRBD1. The CDR3 runs to 19 residues. The V and J ends lost 3 bases and 2 bases, in that order; junction bases with no gene match: 11. Per the germline V gene, CDR1 is LNHNV and CDR2 is YYDKDF (reference sequence). CDR3 amino acids: CATSRDGRGQGAGNQPQHF. CDR3 in DNA: TGTGCCACCAGCAGGGACGGCCGGGGACAGGGGGCAGGCAATCAGCCCCAGCATTTT. Full variable domain (remainder filled in from reference TRBV15 and TRBJ1-5): DAMVIQNPRYQVTQFGKPVTLSCSQTLNHNVMYWYQQKSSQAPKLLFHYYDKDFNNEADTPDNFQSRRPNTSFCFLDIRSPGLGDTAMYLCATSRDGRGQGAGNQPQHFGDGTRLSIL.

This clone was detected once. The CDR3 sequence: CASSTKGGTDTQYF. The DNA for the CDR3 is TGTGCCAGTAGTACCAAGGGGGGCACAGATACGCAGTATTTT. The rearrangement uses TRBV19 and TRBJ2-3, with D maybe TRBD1 (6 bases). The germline V gene has CDR1 LNHDA and CDR2 SQIVND (reference sequence). The CDR3 runs to 14 residues. Deletions cut 4 bases from V and 1 base from J, with 9 bases between.

This chain connects TRBV12-3 or TRBV12-4 to TRBJ2-2; unclear D gene. The CDR3 spans 13 residues. V gave up 1 base and J gave up 4 bases, with 4 bases separating them. The DNA of the CDR3 is TGTGCCAGCAGTTTAGTTGGCACCGGGGAGCTGTTTTTT. Protein product: CASSLVGTGELFF.

The genes are TRBV5-4 and TRBJ2-5, with a weak D call TRBD1 (5 bases). The length of the CDR3 is 13 residues. V was shortened by 4 bases and J by 1 base, with 8 bases between the two germline ends. Germline-derived CDR1 and CDR2 are SGHNT and YYREEE (reference sequence). This CDR3 is CASSLQGQETQYF. The DNA for the CDR3 is TGTGCCAGCAGCCTCCAGGGCCAAGAGACCCAGTACTTC.

The CDR3 nucleotides read TGTGCCAGCAGTCCAGATGGGGGAGGCAATCAGCCCCAGCATTTT. It translates to CASSPDGGGNQPQHF. V and J are TRBV2 and TRBJ1-5; maybe TRBD1 (5 bases). The CDR3 contains 15 residues. V was trimmed by 5 bases and J by 2 bases, leaving 13 bases between them. Germline V gene sequence: CDR1 SNHLY, CDR2 FYNNEI.

J is TRBJ1-6 and V is TRBV4-2, with D maybe TRBD1 (5 bases). The CDR3 runs to 14 residues. The germline V gene has CDR1 LGHNA and CDR2 YNFKEQ. Deletions cut 3 bases from V and 10 bases from J, with 13 bases between. CDR3 in DNA: TGTGCCAGCAGCCAGGACAATTTAGGGTCACCCCTCCACTTT. Translation: CASSQDNLGSPLHF.

The chain links TRBV7-8 to TRBJ2-7; D unclear. The CDR3 loop spans 14 amino acids. V lost 1 base to trimming and J lost 1 base, with 8 bases between them. CDR1 and CDR2 (germline): SGHVS, FQNEAQ. The CDR3 spells CASSLESSSYEQYF. The CDR3 DNA follows: TGTGCCAGCAGCTTAGAATCCAGTTCCTACGAGCAGTACTTC.

The CDR3 coding sequence is TGTGCCAGCAGTCCAGCCTTGGAAGGGGGGCCCCAGCATTTT. Its translation: CASSPALEGGPQHF. The V and J genes are TRBV28 and TRBJ1-5; tentative D call: TRBD1 (6 bases). Germline CDR1 reads MDHEN; CDR2 reads SYDVKM. There are 14 residues in the CDR3. The V end lost 5 bases, the J end lost 9 bases, and 17 bases lay between the germline ends.

Here the CDR3 DNA reads TGTGCCAGCAGCTTAGCAATCCAATATAATTCACCCCTCCACTTT. Residues: CASSLAIQYNSPLHF. The chain carries TRBV7-2 and TRBJ1-6, with no clear D. CDR1 and CDR2 from the germline V gene are SGHTA and FQGNSA. The V gene lost 0 bases and the J gene lost 4 bases, with 7 bases spanning the gap. CDR3 length: 15 amino acids.

The chain couples TRBV27 to TRBJ2-2, with TRBD1 identical over 9 bases. CDR3 length: 18 amino acids. CDR1 and CDR2 from the germline V gene are MNHEY and SMNVEV (reference sequence). J gave up 6 bases and V 3 bases, and 14 bases lay outside the gene matches. CDR3 DNA: TGTGCCAGCAGTTTCCTCCTTCGGACAGGGGTCTCAGCCGGGGAGCTGTTTTTT. This translates into CASSFLLRTGVSAGELFF.

The chain employs TRBV7-2 and TRBJ2-7, with 11 bases aligning to TRBD2. The CDR3 is 15 amino acids. J was trimmed by 5 bases and V by 0 bases; bases with no gene match: 3. The germline V gene has CDR1 SGHTA and CDR2 FQGNSA. CDR3 region: CASSLALAGGHEQYF. The CDR3 nucleotides read TGTGCCAGCAGCTTAGCCCTAGCGGGAGGACACGAGCAGTACTTC.